This TCR beta chain was retrieved from a study of cytomegalovirus exposure and HLA in healthy donors. Trimming left V 6 bases short and J 0 bases short, with 12 bases between. Germline V gene data show CDR1 as MNHGY and CDR2 as SVAAGI. The CDR3 has 16 residues. Clones were sequenced by immunoSEQ multiplex PCR, and TCRdb holds only the in-frame ones, with some missing. The sample holds more than 250,000 clones, roughly 90% seen once. About this clone itself: As yet, its antigen is unknown.

Study-wide points: A subsequent analysis found that TCR clusters from the first cohort also tended to co-occur in the approximately 110 validation repertoires, with 94% of cluster scores above 0. The study listed roughly 160 cytomegalovirus-associated TCR beta chains. Generally TCR sequences proved uncommon, though certain public TCRs appeared in numerous donors.

The material sequenced was PBMCs. The chain employs TRBV6-9 and TRBJ1-6; tentative D call: TRBD1 (5 bases). The clonotype comes from a woman aged 25 to 45 in good health and CMV-seropositive. The CDR3 protein is CASRHNRCSYNSPLHF. In nucleotides, the CDR3 is TGTGCCAGCAGACATAACAGGTGCTCCTATAATTCACCCCTCCACTTT.